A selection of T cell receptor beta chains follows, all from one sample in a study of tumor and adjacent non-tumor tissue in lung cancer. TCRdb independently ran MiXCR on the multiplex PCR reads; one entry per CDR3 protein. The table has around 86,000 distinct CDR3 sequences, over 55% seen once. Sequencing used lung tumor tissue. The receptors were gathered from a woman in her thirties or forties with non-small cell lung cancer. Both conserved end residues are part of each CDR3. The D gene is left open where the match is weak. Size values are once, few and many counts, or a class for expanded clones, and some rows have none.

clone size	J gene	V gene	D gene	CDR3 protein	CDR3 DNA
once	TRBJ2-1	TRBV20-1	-	CSGRVSRQVSYSERFF	TGCAGTGGTAGAGTTTCGAGACAGGTTTCCTACAGTGAGCGGTTCTTT
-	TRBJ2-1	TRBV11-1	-	CACSLHKGWDQFF	TGTGCCTGCAGCTTGCACAAGGGATGGGATCAGTTCTTC
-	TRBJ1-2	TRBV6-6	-	CASSLTGNDGYTF	TGTGCCAGCAGTTTGACAGGAAATGACGGCTACACCTTC
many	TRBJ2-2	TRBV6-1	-	CASSDRPANTGELFF	TGTGCCAGCAGTGACCGTCCGGCGAACACCGGGGAGCTGTTTTTT
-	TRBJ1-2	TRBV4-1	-	CASSQDTSWDYDYIF	TGCGCCAGCAGCCAAGATACATCTTGGGACTATGACTACATCTTC
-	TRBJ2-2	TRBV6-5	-	CASSYQGARAGEPFF	TGTGCCAGCAGTTACCAGGGTGCACGGGCCGGGGAGCCGTTTTTT
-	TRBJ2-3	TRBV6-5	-	CVTQVVVTDTLYF	TGTGTCACTCAGGTGGTAGTAACAGATACGCTGTATTTT
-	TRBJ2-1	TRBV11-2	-	CASRPGLSGGPGANEQFF	TGTGCCAGCAGACCTGGACTATCGGGGGGCCCTGGGGCCAATGAGCAATTCTTC
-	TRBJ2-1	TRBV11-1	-	CASSIWVVDYNEQFF	TGTGCCAGTAGCATATGGGTGGTAGATTACAATGAGCAATTCTTC
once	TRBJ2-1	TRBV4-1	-	CASSPQDRHRSTEQFF	TGCGCCAGCAGCCCACAAGACAGGCATCGGAGCACTGAGCAGTTCTTC
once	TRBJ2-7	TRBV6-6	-	CASSSTPWRGGINSYEQYF	TGTGCCAGCAGTTCTACCCCGTGGAGAGGGGGGATAAACTCCTACGAGCAGTACTTC
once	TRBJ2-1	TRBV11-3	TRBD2	CASIGGSSYNEQFF	TGTGCCAGCATCGGGGGGAGCTCCTACAACGAGCAGTTCTTC
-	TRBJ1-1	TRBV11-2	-	CASCNLGFEASF	TGTGCCAGCTGCAATTTGGGGTTTGAAGCTTCCTTT
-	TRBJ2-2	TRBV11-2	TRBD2	CASKSGGGTNTGELFF	TGTGCCAGCAAGTCCGGGGGAGGGACGAACACCGGGGAGCTGTTTTTT
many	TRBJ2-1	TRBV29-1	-	CSVEGSSYNEQFF	TGCAGCGTTGAGGGGAGCTCCTACAATGAGCAGTTCTTC
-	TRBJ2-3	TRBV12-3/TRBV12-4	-	CASGPWDGSYTQYF	TGTGCCAGCGGACCGTGGGACGGAAGCTATACGCAGTATTTT
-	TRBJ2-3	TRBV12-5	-	CASGPGTSLTDTKYF	TGTGCTAGTGGTCCGGGCACTAGCCTCACAGATACGAAGTATTTT
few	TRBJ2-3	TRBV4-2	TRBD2	CASSLTSDHADTQYF	TGCGCCAGCAGCCTAACTAGCGATCACGCAGATACGCAGTATTTT
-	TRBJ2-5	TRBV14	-	CTGSQDGSRAQYF	TGTACCGGCAGCCAAGACGGCAGCCGGGCCCAGTACTTC
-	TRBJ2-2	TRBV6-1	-	CASKGVAETWELFF	TGTGCCAGCAAGGGGGTGGCGGAGACCTGGGAGCTGTTTTTT
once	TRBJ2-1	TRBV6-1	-	CASSIGSGGNSYNEQFF	TGTGCCAGCAGTATTGGGAGCGGTGGGAACTCCTACAATGAGCAGTTCTTC
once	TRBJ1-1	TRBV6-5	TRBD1	CTSSRQGVRTEVFF	TGTACCAGCAGTCGACAGGGGGTGAGGACTGAAGTTTTCTTT
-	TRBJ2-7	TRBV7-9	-	CASSLYSTYEQYF	TGTGCCAGTAGCTTATACTCCACCTACGAGCAGTACTTC